What follows are 8 T cell receptor beta chains derived from one specimen sequenced in a study of blood T cells in healthy people across ages. It was with a sample-barcoded 5' primer and a J-beta primer mix that a second PCR of roughly 7 to 12 cycles was run. TCRdb recomputed calls from the 5' RACE reads with MiXCR, one row per CDR3 protein. The table lists approximately 700,000 distinct CDR3 sequences, 32% of them singletons. Sequencing was done on a sample of blood. The receptor source for this set is a woman at least 80 years old in good health.

A few counts support this clonotype. The chain uses TRBV5-8 and TRBJ1-2; the match to TRBD1 covers 9 bases. The V gene end was trimmed by 0 bases and the J gene end by 7 bases; junction bases not matched to a gene: 7. This CDR3 has 15 amino acids. Germline CDR1 is SGHTS and CDR2 is YDEGEE. This CDR3 is CASSLGVTGGSGYTF. Here the CDR3 DNA reads TGTGCCAGCAGCTTGGGTGTGACAGGGGGGAGTGGCTACACCTTC.

This clonotype was picked up many times. The gene calls are TRBV5-4 and TRBJ2-1; TRBD2 matches 7 bases. Germline V lookup: CDR1 SGHNT, CDR2 YYREEE (reference sequence). This CDR3 is built from 13 residues. Trimming cost V 4 bases and J 7 bases; bases outside gene matches: 5. CDR3 residues: CASSQAGTNEQFF. For the CDR3, the DNA is TGTGCCAGCAGCCAAGCGGGGACGAATGAGCAGTTCTTC. The full variable domain, in which reference TRBV5-4 and TRBJ2-1 provide the parts outside the CDR3, is ETGVTQSPTHLIKTRGQQVTLRCSSQSGHNTVSWYQQALGQGPQFIFQYYREEENGRGNFPPRFSGLQFPNYSSELNVNALELDDSALYLCASSQAGTNEQFFGPGTRLTVL.

This clonotype has a count of ten or more. The chain employs TRBV3-1 and TRBJ1-4, with 7 bases identical to TRBD1. There are 15 residues in the CDR3. V dropped 2 bases and J dropped 3; count of bases not matched to a gene: 3. The germline gives CDR1 LGHDT, CDR2 YNNKEL (reference sequence). The CDR3: CASSQLGQPNEKLFF. The CDR3 bases are TGTGCCAGCAGCCAATTGGGACAGCCTAATGAAAAACTGTTTTTT.

About this clonotype: This could be a read error, since a much larger clone is one nucleotide away. The genes are TRBV7-2 and TRBJ2-3, with D perhaps TRBD2 (7 bases). Looked up from germline, CDR1 is SGHTA and CDR2 is FQGNSA. CDR3 length equals 16 residues. V lost 3 bases and J 5 bases, leaving 18 bases between the germline ends. The CDR3: CASSFRAFGGRDTQYF. DNA of the CDR3: TGTGCCAGCAGCTTCCGTGCGTTCGGGGGGCGAGATACGCAGTATTTT.

The table lists this clonotype with a few counts. The chain carries TRBV6-2 or TRBV6-3 and TRBJ2-7; tentative D call: TRBD2 (6 bases). V was shortened by 4 bases and J by 2 bases, with 15 bases between the two germline ends. The length of the CDR3 is 15 residues. Germline assignment: CDR1 MNHEY and CDR2 SVGEGT. Written as DNA, the CDR3 is TGTGCCAGCAGTTTCGGAGGGGACGGAACCTACGAGCAGTACTTC. It translates to CASSFGGDGTYEQYF.

The J gene is TRBJ1-5, the V gene TRBV20-1; D is undetermined. V lost 0 bases and J lost 2, with 14 bases in between. In germline, CDR1 is DFQATT, CDR2 SNEGSKA (reference sequence). The CDR3 runs 16 residues. The CDR3 DNA is TGCAGTGCTAGAGATCCCTGGGGATGGGGCAATCAGCCCCAGCATTTT. Its translation is CSARDPWGWGNQPQHF.

With respect to this clonotype: Compared with germline, one end of the junction differs, possibly owing to a read error. The chain couples TRBV15 to TRBJ1-1, with TRBD1 identical over 8 bases. The germline CDR1 and CDR2 sequences are LNHNV and YYDKDF (reference sequence). The CDR3 sequence is 16 residues long. The chain's CDR3 is CAASRRGQGANTEAFF. In DNA, the CDR3 is TGTGCCGCCAGCAGGCGAGGGCAGGGGGCGAACACTGAAGCTTTCTTT. Combining the CDR3 with reference TRBV15 and TRBJ1-1 gives the whole variable domain DAMVIQNPRYQVTQFGKPVTLSCSQTLNHNVMYWYQQKSSQAPKLLFHYYDKDFNNEADTPDNFQSRRPNTSFCFLDIRSPGLGDTAMYLCAASRRGQGANTEAFFGQGTRLTVV.

V is TRBV5-1 and J is TRBJ2-2; 13 nucleotides align to TRBD2. Per the germline V gene, CDR1 is SGHRS and CDR2 is YFSETQ. CDR3 size: 16 residues. The junction had 6 bases not matched to a gene; V was cut back by 4 bases and J by 6 bases. CDR3 region: CASSPWTSGSAGELFF. The CDR3 nucleotides are TGCGCCAGCAGCCCCTGGACTAGCGGGAGCGCCGGGGAGCTGTTTTTT. Variable domain in full (rest from reference TRBV5-1 and TRBJ2-2): KAGVTQTPRYLIKTRGQQVTLSCSPISGHRSVSWYQQTPGQGLQFLFEYFSETQRNKGNFPGRFSGRQFSNSRSEMNVSTLELGDSALYLCASSPWTSGSAGELFFGEGSRLTVL.